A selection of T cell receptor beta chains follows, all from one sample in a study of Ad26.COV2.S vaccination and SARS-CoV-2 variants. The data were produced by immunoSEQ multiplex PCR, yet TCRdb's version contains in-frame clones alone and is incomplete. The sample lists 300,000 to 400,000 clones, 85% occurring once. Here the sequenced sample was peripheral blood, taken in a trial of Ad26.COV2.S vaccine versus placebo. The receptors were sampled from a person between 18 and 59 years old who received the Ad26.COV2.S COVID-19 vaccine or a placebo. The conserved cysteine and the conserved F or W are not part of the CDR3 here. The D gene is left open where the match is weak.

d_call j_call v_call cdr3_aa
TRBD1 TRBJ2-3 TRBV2 ASDRGRGTDTQY
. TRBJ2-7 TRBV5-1 ASSLNGYEQY
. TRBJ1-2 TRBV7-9 ASGGSGRYGYT
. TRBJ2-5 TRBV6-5 ASSRSRGKGETQY
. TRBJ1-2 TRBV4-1 ASSQDSQGNYGYT
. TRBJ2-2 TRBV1 TSSQDWPSRSRTGELF
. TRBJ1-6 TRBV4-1 ASSPGRSSYNSPLH
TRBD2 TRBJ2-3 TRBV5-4 ASSLEPGLAGGSADTQY
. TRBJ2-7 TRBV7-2 ASSLGGGPYEQY
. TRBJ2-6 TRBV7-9 ASSLALGSGANVLT
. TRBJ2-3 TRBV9 ASSVQGHGGDTQY
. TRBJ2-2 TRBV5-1 ATTRDPGGTGELF
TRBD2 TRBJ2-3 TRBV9 ASNLRGAGGDTQY
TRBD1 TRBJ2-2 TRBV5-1 ASSSGTGGNTGELF
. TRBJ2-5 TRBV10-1 ASSAPGVMETQY
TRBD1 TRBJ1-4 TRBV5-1 ASSLGQGGGEKLF
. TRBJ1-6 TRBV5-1 ASSLGGTESPLH
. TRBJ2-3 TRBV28 ASKGTDTQY
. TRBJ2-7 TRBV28 ASSIRVGSKSYEQY
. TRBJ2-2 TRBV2 ASRVGDNGELF
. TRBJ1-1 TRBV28 ASKKNTEAF
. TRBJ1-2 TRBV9 ASSATTDGLYGYT
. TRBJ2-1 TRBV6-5 ASSFEGDWNEQF
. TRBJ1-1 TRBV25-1 ASSGSSLIGIAEAF
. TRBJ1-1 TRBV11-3 ASSVRPGPPNTEAF
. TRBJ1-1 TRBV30 AWNGGRRGNTEAF
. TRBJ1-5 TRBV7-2 ASSLHRQPQH
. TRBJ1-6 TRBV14 ASSQDAAGPPLH
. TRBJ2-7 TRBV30 AWSGGHEQY
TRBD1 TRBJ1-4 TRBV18 ASSPLPTGAGGFNEKLF
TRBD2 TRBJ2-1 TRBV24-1 ATSDSSQRGDNEQF
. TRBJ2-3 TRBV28 ASSLLEGVRFVNTDTQY
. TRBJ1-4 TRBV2 ASSDLGEVFLNEKLF
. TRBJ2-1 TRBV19 ASSITGPNNEQF
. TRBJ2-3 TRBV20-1 SASSSGNTDTQY
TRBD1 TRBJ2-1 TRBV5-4 ASSPRDGTGGNEQF
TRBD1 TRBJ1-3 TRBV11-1 ASSQGTATGNTIY
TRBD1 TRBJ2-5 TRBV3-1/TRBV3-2 ASSQIDRGETQY
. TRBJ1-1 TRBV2 ASSAHTEAF
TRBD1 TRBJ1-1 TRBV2 ASRRDSNTEAF
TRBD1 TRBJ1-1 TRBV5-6 ASNPQGATEAF
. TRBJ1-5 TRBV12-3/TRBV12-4 ASSSRGNQPQH